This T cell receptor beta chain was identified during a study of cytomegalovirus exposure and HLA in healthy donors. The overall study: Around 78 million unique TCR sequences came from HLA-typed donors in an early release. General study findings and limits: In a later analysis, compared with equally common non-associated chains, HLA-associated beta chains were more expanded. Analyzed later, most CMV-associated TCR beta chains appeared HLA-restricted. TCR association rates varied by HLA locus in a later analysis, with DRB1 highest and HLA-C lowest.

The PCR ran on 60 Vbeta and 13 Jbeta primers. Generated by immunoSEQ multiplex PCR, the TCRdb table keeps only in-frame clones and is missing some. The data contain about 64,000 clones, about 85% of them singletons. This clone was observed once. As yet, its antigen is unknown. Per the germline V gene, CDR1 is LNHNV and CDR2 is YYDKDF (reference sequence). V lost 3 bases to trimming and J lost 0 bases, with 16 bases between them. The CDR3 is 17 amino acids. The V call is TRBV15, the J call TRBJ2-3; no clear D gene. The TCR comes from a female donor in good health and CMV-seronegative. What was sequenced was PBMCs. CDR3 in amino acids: CATSRNLLAPSTDTQYF. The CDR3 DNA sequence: TGTGCCACCAGCAGGAACCTACTCGCCCCTAGCACAGATACGCAGTATTTT.